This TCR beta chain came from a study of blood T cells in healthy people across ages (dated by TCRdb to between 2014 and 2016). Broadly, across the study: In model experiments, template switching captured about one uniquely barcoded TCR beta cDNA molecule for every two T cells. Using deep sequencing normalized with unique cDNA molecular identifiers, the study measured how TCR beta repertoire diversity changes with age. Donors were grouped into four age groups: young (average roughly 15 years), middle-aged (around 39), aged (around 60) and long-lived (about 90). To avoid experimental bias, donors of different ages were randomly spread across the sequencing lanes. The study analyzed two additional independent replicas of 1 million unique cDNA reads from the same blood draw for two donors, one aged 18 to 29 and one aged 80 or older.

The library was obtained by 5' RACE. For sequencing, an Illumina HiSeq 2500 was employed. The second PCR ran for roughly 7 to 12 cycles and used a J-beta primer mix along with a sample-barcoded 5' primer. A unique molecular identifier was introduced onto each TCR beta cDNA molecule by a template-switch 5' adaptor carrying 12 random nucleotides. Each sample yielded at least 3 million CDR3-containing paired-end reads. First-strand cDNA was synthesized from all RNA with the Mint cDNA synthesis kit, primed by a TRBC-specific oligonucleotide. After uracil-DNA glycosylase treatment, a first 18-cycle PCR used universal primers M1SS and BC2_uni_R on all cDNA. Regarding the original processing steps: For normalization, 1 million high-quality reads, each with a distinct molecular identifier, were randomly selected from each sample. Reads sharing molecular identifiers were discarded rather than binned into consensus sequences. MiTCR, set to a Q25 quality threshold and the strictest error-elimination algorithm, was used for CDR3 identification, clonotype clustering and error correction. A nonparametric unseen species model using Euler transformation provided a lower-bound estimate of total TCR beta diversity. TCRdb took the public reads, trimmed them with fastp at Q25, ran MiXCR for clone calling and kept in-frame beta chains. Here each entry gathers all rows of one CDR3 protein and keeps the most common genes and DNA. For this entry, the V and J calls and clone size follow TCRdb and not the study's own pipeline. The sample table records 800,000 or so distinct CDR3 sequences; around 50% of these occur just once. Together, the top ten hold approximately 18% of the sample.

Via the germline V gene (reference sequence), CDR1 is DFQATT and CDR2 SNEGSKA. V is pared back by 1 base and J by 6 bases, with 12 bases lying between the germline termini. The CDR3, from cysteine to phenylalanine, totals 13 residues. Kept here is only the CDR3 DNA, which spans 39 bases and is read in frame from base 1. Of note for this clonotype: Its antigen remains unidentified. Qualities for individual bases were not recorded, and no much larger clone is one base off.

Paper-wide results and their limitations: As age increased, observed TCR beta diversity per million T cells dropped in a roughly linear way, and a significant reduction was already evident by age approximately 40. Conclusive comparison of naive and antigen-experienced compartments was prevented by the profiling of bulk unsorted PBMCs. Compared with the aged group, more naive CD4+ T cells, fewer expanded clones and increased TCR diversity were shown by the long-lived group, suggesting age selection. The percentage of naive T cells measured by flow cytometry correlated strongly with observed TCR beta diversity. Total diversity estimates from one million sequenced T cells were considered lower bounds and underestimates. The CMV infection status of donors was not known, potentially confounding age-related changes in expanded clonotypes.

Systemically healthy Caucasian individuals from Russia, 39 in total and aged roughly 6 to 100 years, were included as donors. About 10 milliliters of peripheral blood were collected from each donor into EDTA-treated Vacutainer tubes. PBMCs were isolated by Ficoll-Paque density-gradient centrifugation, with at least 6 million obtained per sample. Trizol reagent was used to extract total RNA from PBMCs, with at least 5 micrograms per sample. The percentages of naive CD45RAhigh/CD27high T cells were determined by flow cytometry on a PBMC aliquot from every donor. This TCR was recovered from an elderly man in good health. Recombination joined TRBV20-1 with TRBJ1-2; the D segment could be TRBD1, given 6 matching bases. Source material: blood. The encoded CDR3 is CSARGARGHGYTF. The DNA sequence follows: TGCAGTGCTAGAGGGGCCAGGGGCCATGGCTACACCTTC.